This T cell receptor beta chain stems from a study of T cells in Graves' hyperthyroidism and ophthalmopathy. Using RNA transcripts as the source, TCR beta CDR3 regions were amplified. Researchers ran a first-round RT-PCR on the TCR CDR3 using the HTBI primer set. TCRdb redid the calling of the multiplex PCR reads with MiXCR, one entry per CDR3 protein. The data show approximately 430,000 distinct CDR3 sequences, with around 15% seen just once and over 10% held by the top ten. Uncontrolled infection, other autoimmune disease, pregnancy or lactation led to exclusion. Under 12 ml fresh peripheral blood yielded the PBMCs. The study, taken as a whole, reports: Ophthalmopathy, which appeared later, was predicted by the model a median around 6.9 months before onset.

This clonotype was seen repeatedly, ten times or more. Its target is unknown. The CDR3 extends over 12 amino acids. Trimming removed 10 bases from V and 9 bases from J, with 15 bases in between. CDR1 is KGHDR and CDR2 is SFDVKD in the germline V gene. V gene TRBV24-1 combines with J gene TRBJ1-5; tentative D call: TRBD1 (5 bases). The source material was blood. The origin of this receptor is a man between 18 and 29 years old with Graves' ophthalmopathy. CDR3 sequence reads: CATADTAGPQHF. DNA of the CDR3: TGTGCCACAGCGGACACGGCAGGGCCCCAGCATTTT.